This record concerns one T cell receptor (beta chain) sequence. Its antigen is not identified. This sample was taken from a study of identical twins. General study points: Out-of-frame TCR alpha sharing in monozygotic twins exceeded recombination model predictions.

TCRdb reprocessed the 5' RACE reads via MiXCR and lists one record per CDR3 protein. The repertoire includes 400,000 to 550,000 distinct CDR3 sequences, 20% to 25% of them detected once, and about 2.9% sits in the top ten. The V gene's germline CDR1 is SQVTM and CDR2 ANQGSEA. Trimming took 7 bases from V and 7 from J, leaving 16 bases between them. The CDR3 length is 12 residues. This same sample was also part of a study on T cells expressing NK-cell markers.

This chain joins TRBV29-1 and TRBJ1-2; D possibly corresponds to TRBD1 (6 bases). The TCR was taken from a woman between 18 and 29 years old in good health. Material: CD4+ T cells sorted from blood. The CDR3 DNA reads TGCAGCGGAGGGGGGGTGGACCCTGGCTACACCTTC. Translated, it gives CSGGGVDPGYTF. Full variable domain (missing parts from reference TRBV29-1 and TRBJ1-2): SAVISQKPSRDICQRGTSLTIQCQVDSQVTMMFWYRQQPGQSLTLIATANQGSEATYESGFVIDKFPISRPNLTFSTLTVSNMSPEDSSIYLCSGGGVDPGYTFGSGTRLTVV.